This TCR beta chain originates from a study of T cells after yellow fever vaccination. The CDR3 sequence is 15 residues long. The V end lost 1 base, the J end lost 7 bases, and 13 bases lay between the germline ends. Germline V lookup: CDR1 KGHDR, CDR2 SFDVKD. General study findings and limits: One caveat is that FACS-sorted repertoires could contain abundant clonotypes contaminating from the bulk population.

This clonotype was counted between two and nine times. The antigen remains undetermined. Universal primer sites and UMIs were introduced during 5'RACE template-switching synthesis of TCR cDNA. TCRdb ran MiXCR on the 5' RACE reads and lists one entry per CDR3 protein. The table includes roughly 300,000 distinct CDR3 sequences, approximately 7% detected once. Sample: PBMCs, taken roughly seven weeks after the first yellow fever vaccination. V and J are TRBV24-1 and TRBJ2-1; the D is unclear. This sequence originates from a man in his late teens or twenties who received the YFV17D yellow fever vaccine. The CDR3, as DNA: TGTGCCACCAGTGATTTTAGAAGAAACTCTAATGAGCAGTTCTTC. This sequence encodes CATSDFRRNSNEQFF.